This T cell receptor (beta chain) was obtained from a study of high-grade serous ovarian cancer treatment subgroups. Study details: On average, approximately 14,000 reads and several thousand unique TCR beta rearrangements were obtained per sample. Regarding the study as a whole: Same-patient tumor repertoires overlapped at roughly 0.095 to 0.8; different patients barely overlapped. Spatial context was lost because tumors were sequenced in bulk. Repertoire analysis covered CDR3 alone, not CDR1 or CDR2.

The protocol was immunoSEQ multiplex PCR, while the TCRdb copy is restricted to in-frame clones and leaves out a portion. The top ten hold over 9.5% of the sample, which has almost 4,500 clones, approximately 70% seen once. This clone was recorded only once. Its antigen is still unknown. Tumor samples were obtained before definitive surgery or chemotherapy. V lost 6 bases and J 1 base, leaving 9 bases between the germline ends. The CDR3 totals 13 residues. CDR1 is MNHEY and CDR2 is SMNVEV in the germline V gene (reference sequence). The receptor's source is a human donor with high-grade serous ovarian cancer. The sequenced sample consisted of tumor tissue. The chain recombines TRBV27 with TRBJ1-1; D unresolved. This CDR3 is CASSRSPNTEAFF. CDR3 sequence (DNA): TGTGCCAGCAGCCGCTCCCCGAACACTGAAGCTTTCTTT.